This T cell receptor beta chain was sequenced during a study of blood T cell repertoires in COVID-19. The CDR3 is made up of 11 amino acids. The germline CDR1 and CDR2 sequences are KGHSY and FQNENV. Libraries were prepared by immunoSEQ multiplex PCR; TCRdb keeps only in-frame clonotypes and omits some of them. This table has around 64,000 clones, around 65% appearing once. To note about this clone: Germline and junction disagree at one end, which may indicate a read error.

Sequencing was performed on PBMCs or T cells enriched from blood (not recorded which). The receptor's source is a woman aged 55-70 years who had been exposed to COVID-19. The rearrangement links TRBV16 to TRBJ2-7; D may be TRBD1 (5 bases). The chain's CDR3 is CASSQEGAAIF. CDR3 bases: TGTGCCAGCAGCCAAGAAGGGGCAGCGATCTTC.